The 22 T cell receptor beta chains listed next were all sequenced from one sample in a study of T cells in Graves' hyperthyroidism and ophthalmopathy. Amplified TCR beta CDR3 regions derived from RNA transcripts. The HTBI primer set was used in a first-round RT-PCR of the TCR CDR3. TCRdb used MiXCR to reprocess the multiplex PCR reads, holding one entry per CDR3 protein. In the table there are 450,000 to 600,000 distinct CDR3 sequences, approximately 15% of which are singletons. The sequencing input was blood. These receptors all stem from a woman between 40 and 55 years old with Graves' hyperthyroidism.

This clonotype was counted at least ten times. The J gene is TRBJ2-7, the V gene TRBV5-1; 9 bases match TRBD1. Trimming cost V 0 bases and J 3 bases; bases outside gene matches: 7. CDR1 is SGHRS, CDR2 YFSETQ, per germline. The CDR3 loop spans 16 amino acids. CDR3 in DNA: TGCGCCAGCAGCTTGGGGCCGGGACAGGGAGACTACGAGCAGTACTTC. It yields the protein CASSLGPGQGDYEQYF.

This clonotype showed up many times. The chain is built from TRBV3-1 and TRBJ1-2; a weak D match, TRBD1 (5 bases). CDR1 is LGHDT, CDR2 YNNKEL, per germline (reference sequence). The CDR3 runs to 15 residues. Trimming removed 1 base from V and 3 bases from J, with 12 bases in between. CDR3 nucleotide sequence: TGTGCCAGCAGCCAAGGTGGGGGTCTATACTATGGCTACACCTTC. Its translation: CASSQGGGLYYGYTF.

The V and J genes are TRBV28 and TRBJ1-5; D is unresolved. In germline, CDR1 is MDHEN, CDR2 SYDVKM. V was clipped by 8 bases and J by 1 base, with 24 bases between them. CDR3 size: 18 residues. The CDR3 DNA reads TGTGCCAGCGGTATCGTGGGTGGTTTCGGGGAAAGCAATCAGCCCCAGCATTTT. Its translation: CASGIVGGFGESNQPQHF.

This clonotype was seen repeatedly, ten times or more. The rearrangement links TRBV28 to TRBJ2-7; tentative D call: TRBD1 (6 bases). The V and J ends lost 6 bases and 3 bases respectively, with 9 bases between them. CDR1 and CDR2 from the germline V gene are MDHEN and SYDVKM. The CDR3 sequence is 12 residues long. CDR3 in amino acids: CASRDRNYEQYF. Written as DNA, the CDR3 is TGTGCCAGCAGGGACAGAAACTACGAGCAGTACTTC.

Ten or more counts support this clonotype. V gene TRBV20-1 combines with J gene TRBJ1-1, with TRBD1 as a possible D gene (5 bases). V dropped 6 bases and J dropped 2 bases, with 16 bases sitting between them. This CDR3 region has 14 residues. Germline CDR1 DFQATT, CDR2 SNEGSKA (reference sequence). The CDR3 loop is CSAIGAMGNTEAFF. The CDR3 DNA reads TGCAGTGCCATAGGGGCAATGGGTAACACTGAAGCTTTCTTT.

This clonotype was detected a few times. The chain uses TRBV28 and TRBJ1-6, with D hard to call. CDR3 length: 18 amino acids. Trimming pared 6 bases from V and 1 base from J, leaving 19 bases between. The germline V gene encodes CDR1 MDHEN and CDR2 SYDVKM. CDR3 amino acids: CASSLGPALRSYNSPLHF. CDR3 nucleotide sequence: TGTGCCAGCAGCCTAGGTCCGGCCCTAAGGTCCTATAATTCACCCCTCCACTTT.

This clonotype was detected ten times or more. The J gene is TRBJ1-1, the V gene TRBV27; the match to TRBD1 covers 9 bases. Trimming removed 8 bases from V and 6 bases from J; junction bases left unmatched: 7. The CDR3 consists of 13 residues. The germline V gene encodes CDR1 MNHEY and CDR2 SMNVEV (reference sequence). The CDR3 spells CASRGQGNAEAFF. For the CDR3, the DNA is TGTGCCAGCCGTGGACAGGGGAATGCTGAAGCTTTCTTT.

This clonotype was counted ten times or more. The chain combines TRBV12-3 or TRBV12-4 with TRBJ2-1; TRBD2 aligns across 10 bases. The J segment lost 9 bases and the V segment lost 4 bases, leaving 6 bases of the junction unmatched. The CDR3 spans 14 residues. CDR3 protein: CASSYGTSVGEQFF. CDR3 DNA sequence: TGTGCCAGCAGTTACGGGACTAGCGTTGGTGAGCAGTTCTTC.

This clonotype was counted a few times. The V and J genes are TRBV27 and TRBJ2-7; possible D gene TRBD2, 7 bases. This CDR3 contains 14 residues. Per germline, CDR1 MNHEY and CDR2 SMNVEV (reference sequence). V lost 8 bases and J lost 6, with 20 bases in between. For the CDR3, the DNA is TGTGCCAGCGCTAGGGGGGGTGTACTTGGCGAGCAGTACTTC. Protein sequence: CASARGGVLGEQYF.

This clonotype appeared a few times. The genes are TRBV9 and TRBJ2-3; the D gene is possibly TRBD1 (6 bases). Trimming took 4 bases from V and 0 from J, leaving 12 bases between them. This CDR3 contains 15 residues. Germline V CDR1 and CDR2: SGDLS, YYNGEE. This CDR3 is CASSRGQSSTDTQYF. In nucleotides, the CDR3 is TGTGCCAGCAGCAGGGGACAATCTAGCACAGATACGCAGTATTTT.

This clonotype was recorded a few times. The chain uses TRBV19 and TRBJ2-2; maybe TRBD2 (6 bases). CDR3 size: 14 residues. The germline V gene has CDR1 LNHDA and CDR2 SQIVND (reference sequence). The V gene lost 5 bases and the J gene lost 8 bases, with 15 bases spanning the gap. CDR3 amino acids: CASSRTGELGELFF. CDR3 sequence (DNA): TGTGCCAGTAGTCGGACGGGGGAGCTTGGGGAGCTGTTTTTT.

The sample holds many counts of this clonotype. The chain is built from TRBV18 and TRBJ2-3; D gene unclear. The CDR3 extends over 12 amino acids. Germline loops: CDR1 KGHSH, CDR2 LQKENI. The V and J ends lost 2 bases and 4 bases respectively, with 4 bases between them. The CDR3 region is CASSPYADTQYF. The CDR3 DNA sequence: TGTGCCAGCTCACCATACGCAGATACGCAGTATTTT.

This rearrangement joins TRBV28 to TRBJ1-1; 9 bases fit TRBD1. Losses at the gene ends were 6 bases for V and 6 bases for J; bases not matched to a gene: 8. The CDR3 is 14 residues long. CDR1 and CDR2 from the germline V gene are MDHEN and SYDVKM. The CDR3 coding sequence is TGTGCCAGCAGAATACAGGGGGCGGTGTCTGAAGCTTTCTTT. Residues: CASRIQGAVSEAFF.

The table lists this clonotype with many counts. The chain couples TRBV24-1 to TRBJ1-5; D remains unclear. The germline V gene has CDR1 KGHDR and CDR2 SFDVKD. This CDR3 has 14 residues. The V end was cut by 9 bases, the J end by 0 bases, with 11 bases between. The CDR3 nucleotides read TGTGCCACCGGAGACTTTACTAGCAATCAGCCCCAGCATTTT. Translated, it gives CATGDFTSNQPQHF.

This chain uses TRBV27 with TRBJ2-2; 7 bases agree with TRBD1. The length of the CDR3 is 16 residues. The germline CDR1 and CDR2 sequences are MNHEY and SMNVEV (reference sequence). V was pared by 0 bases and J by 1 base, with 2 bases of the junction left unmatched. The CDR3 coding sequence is TGTGCCAGCAGTTTATCCGGGACAGTGAACACCGGGGAGCTGTTTTTT. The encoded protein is CASSLSGTVNTGELFF.

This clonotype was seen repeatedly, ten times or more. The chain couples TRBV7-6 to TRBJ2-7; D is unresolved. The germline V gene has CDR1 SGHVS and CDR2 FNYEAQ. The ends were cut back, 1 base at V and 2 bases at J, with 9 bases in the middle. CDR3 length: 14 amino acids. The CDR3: CASSLESPPYEQYF. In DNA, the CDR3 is TGTGCCAGCAGCTTAGAATCCCCTCCCTACGAGCAGTACTTC.

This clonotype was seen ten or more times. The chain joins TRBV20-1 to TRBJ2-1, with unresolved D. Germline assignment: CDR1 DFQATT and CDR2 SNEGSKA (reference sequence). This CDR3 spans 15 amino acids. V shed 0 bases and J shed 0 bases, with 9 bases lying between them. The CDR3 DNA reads TGCAGTGCTAGAGAATGGAAGGACTCCTACAATGAGCAGTTCTTC. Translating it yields CSAREWKDSYNEQFF.

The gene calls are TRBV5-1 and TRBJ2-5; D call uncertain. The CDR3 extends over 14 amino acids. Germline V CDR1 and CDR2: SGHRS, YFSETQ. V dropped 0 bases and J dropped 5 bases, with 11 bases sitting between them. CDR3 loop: CASSLAGSRETQYF. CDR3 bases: TGCGCCAGCAGCTTGGCCGGGTCGCGGGAGACCCAGTACTTC.

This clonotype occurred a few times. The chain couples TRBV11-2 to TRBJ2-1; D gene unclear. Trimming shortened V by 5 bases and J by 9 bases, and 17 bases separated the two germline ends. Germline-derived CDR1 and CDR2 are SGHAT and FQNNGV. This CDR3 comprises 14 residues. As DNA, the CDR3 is TGTGCCAGCAGCATAGTAGGGCTAGGTCGTGAGCAGTTCTTC. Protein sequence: CASSIVGLGREQFF. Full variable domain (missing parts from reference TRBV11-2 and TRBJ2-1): EAGVAQSPRYKIIEKRQSVAFWCNPISGHATLYWYQQILGQGPKLLIQFQNNGVVDDSQLPKDRFSAERLKGVDSTLKIQPAKLEDSAVYLCASSIVGLGREQFFGPGTRLTVL.

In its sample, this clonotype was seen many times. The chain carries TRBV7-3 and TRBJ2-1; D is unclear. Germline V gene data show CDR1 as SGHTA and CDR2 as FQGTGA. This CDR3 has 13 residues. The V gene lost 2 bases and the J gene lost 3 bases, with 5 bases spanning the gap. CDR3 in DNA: TGTGCCAGCAGCTTAGGGAACTACAATGAGCAGTTCTTC. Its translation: CASSLGNYNEQFF.

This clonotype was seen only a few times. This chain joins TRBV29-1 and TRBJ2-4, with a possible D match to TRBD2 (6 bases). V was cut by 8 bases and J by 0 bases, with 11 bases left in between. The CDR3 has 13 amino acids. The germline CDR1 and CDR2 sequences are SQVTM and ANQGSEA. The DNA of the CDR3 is TGCAGCTTCCTGGGGGGAGCCAAAAACATTCAGTACTTC. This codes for CSFLGGAKNIQYF.

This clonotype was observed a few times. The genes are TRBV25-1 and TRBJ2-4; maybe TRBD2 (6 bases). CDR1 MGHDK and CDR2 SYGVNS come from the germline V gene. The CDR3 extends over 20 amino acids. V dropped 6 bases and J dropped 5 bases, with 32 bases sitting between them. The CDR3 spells CASSGLGGPTLSREQNIQYF. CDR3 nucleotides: TGTGCCAGCAGCGGATTGGGGGGACCGACTTTATCAAGAGAGCAAAACATTCAGTACTTC.